This TCR beta chain was found in a study of T cells after posttransplantation cyclophosphamide. Overall study results and limits: Tissue-infiltrating T cells from skin or gut overlapped little with blood T cells.

This clone was detected ten times or more. Its antigen remains unknown. On the day of bone marrow donation, the related graft donor provided peripheral blood. Data came from immunoSEQ multiplex PCR; TCRdb stores just in-frame clones and leaves some out. The profile covers about 39,000 clones, none occurring a single time. Sequencing was performed on PBMCs. The receptor's source is a woman aged 45-65 years in good health and a related stem cell transplant donor.

CDR3 DNA sequence: TGTGCCAGCAGCTTGGAACCAGGGGCCCTGGGTGGAAACACCATATATTTT. Encoded protein: CASSLEPGALGGNTIYF. The chain carries TRBV5-8 and TRBJ1-3; TRBD1 is a possible D gene (6 bases). The V end lost 0 bases, the J end lost 3 bases, and 16 bases lay between the germline ends. The length of the CDR3 is 17 residues. The germline CDR1 and CDR2 sequences are SGHTS and YDEGEE.